This section outlines one TCR beta chain sequence together with its context. The antigen remains undetermined. Profiling relied on immunoSEQ multiplex PCR, and the TCRdb table lists in-frame clones only, not all of them. The profile shows millions of clones, about 92% of them singletons. V was pared by 2 bases and J by 2 bases, with 12 bases between. Germline CDR1 reads MGHDK; CDR2 reads SYGVNS. This CDR3 region has 15 residues. The data stem from a study of shared clonotypes between healthy human individuals. Study results and limitations: The generation probabilities recorded for non-shared clonotypes fell below those of clonotypes shared by all four donors. The diversity represented, both genetic and in exposure history, was limited by few donors. Specimens sampled were limited to blood, with tissue repertoires likely differing.

All donors were Caucasian adults living in Nashville, Tennessee. The origin of this receptor is a man aged 18 to 35 in good health. This chain uses TRBV25-1 with TRBJ2-5; tentatively, D is TRBD2 (6 bases). Sequencing was done on a sample of naive CD4+ T cells sorted from blood. Sample subset: CD45RA+ positively selected. CDR3 sequence reads: CASSEPRGGQETQYF. The DNA for the CDR3 is TGTGCCAGCAGTGAACCCCGTGGAGGGCAAGAGACCCAGTACTTC.